This TCR beta chain was recorded in a study of cytomegalovirus exposure and HLA in healthy donors. V shed 3 bases, J shed 9 bases, and the junction held 13 bases outside the gene matches. Germline V gene sequence: CDR1 MNHEY, CDR2 SMNVEV (reference sequence). The CDR3 runs to 17 residues. The study ran its PCR with 60 Vbeta and 13 Jbeta primers. The method was immunoSEQ multiplex PCR; TCRdb's version includes in-frame clones alone and lacks a portion of them. This sample's clone table lists about 210,000 clones. The receptor was derived from a woman under 40 in good health and CMV-seropositive. Input material: PBMCs. The V and J genes are TRBV27 and TRBJ2-1; 11 positions agree with TRBD2. CDR3 in amino acids: CASSFKLAGGTQSEQFF. In DNA, the CDR3 is TGTGCCAGCAGTTTTAAGCTAGCGGGAGGCACCCAGAGTGAGCAGTTCTTC.